This T cell receptor (beta chain) came from a study of blood T cell repertoires in COVID-19. For the study at large: Samples representing acute and convalescent COVID-19 were sourced from the United States, Italy and Spain. Sample material is recorded as cDNA or gDNA derived from T cells, B-cell-depleted T cells, or PBMCs.

The V gene end was trimmed by 7 bases and the J gene end by 4 bases; junction bases not matched to a gene: 9. CDR1 and CDR2 (germline): MNHEY, SVGAGI. CDR3 length: 15 residues. Sequenced by immunoSEQ multiplex PCR; TCRdb stores in-frame clones only, minus some. This table holds around 480,000 clones, about 87% found once. The sequence was obtained from a woman between 50 and 59 years old with COVID-19, enrolled during active disease. Sequenced material: peripheral blood. The chain links TRBV6-5 to TRBJ1-3; 8 bases are a match to TRBD1. CDR3 amino acids: CASTAQGASGNTIYF. In DNA, the CDR3 is TGTGCCAGCACCGCCCAGGGGGCGTCAGGAAACACCATATATTTT.